This TCR beta chain was captured in a study of molecular identifiers for immune sequencing clone quantification. Study findings and constraints: Molecules of identical TCR sharing a barcode could underestimate highly expanded clone sizes. Jurkat TCR RNA from one cell was spiked into about a million naive cells, and it was reportedly detectable there.

The authors gated naive CD8 T cells as CD8+CD4-CCR7+CD45RA+ for sorting. TCRdb reanalysed the PCR reads using MiXCR and keeps one entry per CDR3 protein. The sample lists roughly 320,000 distinct CDR3 sequences; roughly a quarter were seen once. In the case of this clonotype: Its antigen is unknown. This may stem from a read error, because a much larger clone lies one nucleotide away. No conserved phenylalanine or tryptophan ends this CDR3, so it is likely a read error.

This CDR3 contains 15 residues. Trimming pared 7 bases from V and 2 bases from J, leaving 17 bases between. The sequence was collected from a human donor in good health. Some libraries in this study had Jurkat cell RNA spiked in. The V call is TRBV12-3 or TRBV12-4, the J call TRBJ1-1, with no clear D. The sequenced material came from naive CD8+ T cells from blood, with Jurkat cell RNA spiked in. The subset denotes: FACS-sorted CD8+CD4-CCR7+CD45RA+ naive T cells. The CDR3 protein is CASNPPGPENTEAFL. In DNA form, the CDR3 reads TGTGCCAGCAATCCACCCGGGCCCGAAAACACTGAAGCTTTCCTT.